This T cell receptor beta chain comes out of a study of blood T cell repertoires in COVID-19. Study in general: Whether acute or convalescent, the COVID-19 samples came from the United States, Italy and Spain. T cells, B-cell-depleted T cells, or PBMCs supplied cDNA or gDNA.

Per the authors' pipeline: Amplification from reference gene primers served as the basis for estimated nucleated cell counts. Data came from immunoSEQ multiplex PCR; TCRdb stores just in-frame clones and leaves some out. D and trimming come from the DNA, and the V and J calls and clone size come from that table. This repertoire shows 81,000 or so clones, approximately 78% found once; its top ten account for more than 10%. Trimming pared 6 bases from V and 0 bases from J, leaving 14 bases between. CDR1 is MNHEY and CDR2 is SVGAGI in the germline V gene. The CDR3 is 15 residues long. This clone was detected only a few times.

The TCR was taken from a human donor in a cohort sampled during active COVID-19. The chain is built from TRBV6-5 and TRBJ1-1, with a tentative D call TRBD1 (5 bases). Sequenced sample: peripheral blood. This chain's CDR3 is CASRAQGSLNTEAFF. The CDR3 bases are TGTGCCAGCAGGGCCCAGGGTAGTCTGAACACTGAAGCTTTCTTT.